This T cell receptor (beta chain) was identified during a study of T-cell memory formation after mild COVID-19 listed by TCRdb under 2021. With respect to the entire study: TCR sequence clusters from the two donors were found to be largely donor specific. Longitudinal TCRalpha and TCRbeta repertoire sequencing tracked T-cell clones expanding and contracting after mild COVID-19 in a couple of donors. The cohort comprised two young, previously healthy adult volunteers, one female and one male.

Ficoll-Paque density gradient centrifugation was the method used to isolate PBMCs. The sample holds many counts of this clonotype. It has no known antigen specificity. It has no much larger one-base neighbor in the sample; base qualities were not kept. The CDR3 contains 15 residues, cysteine and phenylalanine counted. Of the read, only the CDR3 DNA is kept; its 45 bases are in frame from base 1. CDR1 SGHDT and CDR2 YYEEEE were looked up in the germline V gene. V lost 1 base and J lost 3 bases, and the count of bases not matched to a germline gene is 1. Results the study describes overall, beyond this receptor: SARS-CoV-2 specificity of the second-wave clones peaking on day 37 was not confirmed. Clones that contracted from day 15 to 85 showed balanced CD4/CD8 phenotypes, whereas a second wave of clones that expanded from day 15 to 37 leaned towards CD4+. Contracting CD4+ clones turned up mainly in the CM and EM memory subsets, whereas EMRA was where CD8+ clones were enriched. The study covered only a couple of mild cases, and larger cohorts including severe cases with pre-infection samples were considered necessary. The detection of some responding clones in pre-infection memory suggests that pre-existing cross-reactive memory T cells joined the SARS-CoV-2 response.

Sequencer: Illumina NovaSeq 6000. Using 5'RACE with constant-segment primers, TCRalpha and TCRbeta cDNA libraries were constructed, with sample barcodes and unique molecular identifiers added in the process. Trizol reagent was used to extract RNA from every sample. Amplification of the libraries took two PCR steps, and the second step added a second sample barcode plus Illumina TruSeq adapters. Sequencing of the libraries was done on an Illumina NovaSeq, producing 2 x 150 bp paired-end reads. Under the source paper's analysis protocol: The reads were demultiplexed and collapsed into UMI-guided consensus sequences using migec v1.2.7. With mixcr v2.1.11, UMI consensuses were aligned to TRA and TRB V and J templates and assembled into clonotypes. Clonotypes were classified as expanded or contracted when called significant by both edgeR and NoisET, with noise models trained on biological replicates. For edgeR calls, the cutoffs were a false discovery rate-adjusted p below 0.01 and a log2 fold-change threshold of 1. PCA with hierarchical clustering of max-normalized trajectories of the 1000 most abundant clonotypes was used as exploratory dynamics analysis. Separately sequenced CD4+ and CD8+ repertoires were used to assign a CD4 or CD8 phenotype to each responding clone. Starting from the raw public reads, TCRdb applied fastp trimming at Q25, assembled clones with MiXCR and retained in-frame beta chains. CDR3 protein duplicates are merged, each entry listing the most common genes and DNA. The V and J calls and clone size are TCRdb's, not the authors'. The sample table records about 560,000 distinct CDR3 sequences; roughly 17% of these occur just once. The ten biggest clones cover about 8.6% of the sample.

The sequence was collected from an adult woman who had mild COVID-19 (a few samples of this study predate the infection). The sample titles of this study are shuffled in the database, so cell type and time point are left out; the donor was told from shared clones. This chain is built from TRBV5-6 and TRBJ2-5; 12 central nucleotides agree with TRBD2. Input material: PBMCs or a T cell subset sorted from them (not recorded which). The DNA reads TGTGCCAGCAGCTTGCCTAGCGGGGGGGAAGAGACCCAGTACTTC. Its protein is CASSLPSGGEETQYF.